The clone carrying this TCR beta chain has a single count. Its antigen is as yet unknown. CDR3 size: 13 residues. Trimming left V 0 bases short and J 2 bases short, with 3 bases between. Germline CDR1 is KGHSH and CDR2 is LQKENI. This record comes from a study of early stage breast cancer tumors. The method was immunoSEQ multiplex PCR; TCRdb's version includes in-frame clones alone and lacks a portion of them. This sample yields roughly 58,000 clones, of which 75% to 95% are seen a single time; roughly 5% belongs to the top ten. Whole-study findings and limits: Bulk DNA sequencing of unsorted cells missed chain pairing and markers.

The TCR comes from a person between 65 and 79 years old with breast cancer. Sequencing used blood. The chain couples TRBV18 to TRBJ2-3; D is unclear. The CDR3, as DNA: TGTGCCAGCTCACCACCTTACACAGATACGCAGTATTTT. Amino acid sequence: CASSPPYTDTQYF.